Listed here is a single T cell receptor beta chain. The data are from a study of human T cells and chemical hapten exposure. Overall study context: Enrolled patients were predominantly female and had alopecia areata, totalis or universalis.

Time point in this sample: pre-sensitization, week 0. The treatment here: therapeutic diphenylcyclopropenone sensitization with weekly scalp DPC. Total RNA was isolated from unfractionated whole blood. From the RACE reads, TCRdb called clonotypes with MiXCR, one entry per CDR3 protein. Of more than 150,000 distinct CDR3 sequences listed, around 30% are singletons. V was shortened by 7 bases and J by 6 bases, with 12 bases between the two germline ends. The CDR3 is made up of 11 amino acids. The germline V gene has CDR1 SQVTM and CDR2 ANQGSEA. The chain combines TRBV29-1 with TRBJ1-2; D not resolved. The sequences come from whole blood, collected in connection with sensitization to the hapten diphenylcyclopropenone (DPC). This clonotype was sampled from a woman aged 25 to 39 with alopecia areata. Some clones in this sample may be carry-over from other donors' samples. The CDR3, as DNA: TGCAGCGCCCAGGCCCAGGATGGCTACACCTTC. Protein product: CSAQAQDGYTF.